This T cell receptor (beta chain) was sequenced in a study of shared clonotypes between healthy human individuals. Study-wide background: A couple of female and a few male donors aged 18 to 49 were enrolled.

In the CD4+ fraction, cells were divided into CD45RA+ naive and CD45RA-negative memory subsets. The table came from immunoSEQ multiplex PCR; TCRdb's copy has only in-frame clones and leaves some out. Of about 2.3 million clones in the sample, approximately 93% were seen once. The material sequenced was naive CD4+ T cells from PBMCs. The sample's subset: CD45RA+ positively selected. This TCR came from a young man in good health. Some clones in this sample may be carry-over from other donors' samples.

CDR3 in DNA: TGTGCCTGGAGTGTATACCTTCTCGGGCAGAATAATTCACCCCTCCACTTT. It translates to CAWSVYLLGQNNSPLHF. V and J are TRBV30 and TRBJ1-6; D is undetermined. The CDR3 contains 17 residues. With 0 bases removed from V and 5 bases from J, the gap between germline ends came to 17 bases. Germline lookup yields CDR1 GTSNPN and CDR2 SVGIG (reference sequence). The full variable domain, in which reference TRBV30 and TRBJ1-6 provide the parts outside the CDR3, is SQTIHQWPATLVQPVGSPLSLECTVEGTSNPNLYWYRQAAGRGLQLLFYSVGIGQISSEVPQNLSASRPQDRQFILSSKKLLLSDSGFYLCAWSVYLLGQNNSPLHFGNGTRLTVT.